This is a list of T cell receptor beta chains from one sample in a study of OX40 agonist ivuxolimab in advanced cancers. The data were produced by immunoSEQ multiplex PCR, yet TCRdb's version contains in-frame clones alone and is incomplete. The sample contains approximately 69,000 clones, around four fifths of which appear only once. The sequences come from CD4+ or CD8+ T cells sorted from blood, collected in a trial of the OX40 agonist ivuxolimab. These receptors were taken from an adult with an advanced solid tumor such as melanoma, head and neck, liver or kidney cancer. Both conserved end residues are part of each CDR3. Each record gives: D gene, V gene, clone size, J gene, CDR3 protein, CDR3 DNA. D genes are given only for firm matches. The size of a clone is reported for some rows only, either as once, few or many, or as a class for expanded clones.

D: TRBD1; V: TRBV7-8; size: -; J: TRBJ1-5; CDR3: CASSLPDREIGLPQHF; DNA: TGTGCCAGCAGCTTACCCGACAGGGAGATTGGTCTGCCCCAGCATTTT
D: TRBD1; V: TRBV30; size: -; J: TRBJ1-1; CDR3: CASGQGMNTEAFF; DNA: TGTGCCTCCGGACAGGGCATGAACACTGAAGCTTTCTTT
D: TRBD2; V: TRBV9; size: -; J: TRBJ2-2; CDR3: CASSTRLAGNTGELFF; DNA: TGTGCCAGCAGCACCCGACTAGCGGGGAACACCGGGGAGCTGTTTTTT
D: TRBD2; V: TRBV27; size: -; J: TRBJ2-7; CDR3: CASSLAGPRAEQYF; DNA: TGTGCCAGCAGTCTAGCGGGACCGAGGGCCGAGCAGTACTTC
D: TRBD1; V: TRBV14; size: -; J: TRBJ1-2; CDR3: CASSHHRGEYGYTF; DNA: TGTGCCAGCAGCCATCACAGGGGGGAGTACGGCTACACCTTC
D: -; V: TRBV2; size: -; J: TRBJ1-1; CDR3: CASKAGELAAEAFF; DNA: TGTGCCAGCAAAGCAGGGGAGCTTGCCGCTGAAGCTTTCTTT
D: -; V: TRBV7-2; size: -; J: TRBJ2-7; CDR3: CASSLYSSYEQYF; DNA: TGTGCCAGCAGCTTATACTCCTCCTACGAGCAGTACTTC
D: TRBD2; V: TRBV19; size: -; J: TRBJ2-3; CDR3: CASSARLAATDTQYF; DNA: TGTGCCAGTAGTGCCCGACTAGCGGCCACAGATACGCAGTATTTT
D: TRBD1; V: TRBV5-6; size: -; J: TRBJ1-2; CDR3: CASSPIDRANYGYTF; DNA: TGTGCCAGCAGTCCCATAGACAGGGCTAACTATGGCTACACCTTC
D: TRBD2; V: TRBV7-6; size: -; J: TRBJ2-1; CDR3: CASSLEVTSLLQEQFF; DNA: TGTGCCAGCAGCTTAGAAGTGACTAGCTTACTTCAGGAGCAGTTCTTC
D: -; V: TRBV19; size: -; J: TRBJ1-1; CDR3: CASMEGPNTEAFF; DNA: TGTGCCAGTATGGAGGGACCGAACACTGAAGCTTTCTTT
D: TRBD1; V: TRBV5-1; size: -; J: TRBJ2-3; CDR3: CASSLADRGPTDTQYF; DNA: TGCGCCAGCAGCTTGGCCGACAGGGGGCCGACAGATACGCAGTATTTT
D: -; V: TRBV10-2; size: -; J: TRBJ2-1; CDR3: CASSESVGYSYNEQFF; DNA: TGCGCCAGCAGTGAGTCGGTGGGGTACTCCTACAATGAGCAGTTCTTC
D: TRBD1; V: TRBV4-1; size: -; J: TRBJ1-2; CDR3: CASSPSSGQINYGYTF; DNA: TGCGCCAGCAGCCCCTCTTCGGGACAGATTAACTATGGCTACACCTTC
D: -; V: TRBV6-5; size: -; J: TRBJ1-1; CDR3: CASSSTWRANTEAFF; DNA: TGTGCCAGCAGCAGCACTTGGAGAGCGAACACTGAAGCTTTCTTT
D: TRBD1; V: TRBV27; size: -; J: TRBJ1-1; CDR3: CASTQTGMNTEAFF; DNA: TGTGCCAGCACCCAGACAGGGATGAACACTGAAGCTTTCTTT
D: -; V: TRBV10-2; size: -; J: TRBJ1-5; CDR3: CASSEYQSNSNQPQHF; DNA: TGCGCCAGCAGTGAGTACCAGAGTAATAGCAATCAGCCCCAGCATTTT
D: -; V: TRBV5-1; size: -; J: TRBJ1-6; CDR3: CASSLVGSSYNSPLHF; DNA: TGCGCCAGCAGCTTGGTTGGGAGCTCCTATAATTCACCCCTCCACTTT
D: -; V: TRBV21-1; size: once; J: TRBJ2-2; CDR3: CASSKAPTGRMNTGELFF; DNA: TGTGCCAGCAGCAAAGCCCCCACGGGACGGATGAACACCGGGGAGCTGTTTTTT
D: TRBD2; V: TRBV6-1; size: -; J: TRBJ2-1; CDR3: CASSEARRGLAGYNEQFF; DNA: TGTGCCAGCAGTGAAGCGCGGAGGGGACTAGCGGGGTACAATGAGCAGTTCTTC
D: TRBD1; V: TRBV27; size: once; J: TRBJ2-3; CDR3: CASSLNRGDTQYF; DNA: TGTGCCAGCAGTTTAAACAGGGGGGATACGCAGTATTTT
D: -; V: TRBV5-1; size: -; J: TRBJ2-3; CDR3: CASSEGIGTDTQYF; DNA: TGCGCCAGCAGCGAAGGGATCGGCACAGATACGCAGTATTTT
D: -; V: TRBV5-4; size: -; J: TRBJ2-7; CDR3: CASSPDGGPYEQYF; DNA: TGTGCCAGCAGCCCTGACGGGGGGCCCTACGAGCAGTACTTC
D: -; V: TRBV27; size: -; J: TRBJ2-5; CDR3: CASMPHGQPNPSKSETQYF; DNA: TGTGCCAGCATGCCCCACGGACAACCGAACCCATCCAAGTCGGAGACCCAGTACTTC
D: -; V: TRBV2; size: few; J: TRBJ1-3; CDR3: CASMQGTGNTIYF; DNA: TGTGCCAGCATGCAGGGCACTGGAAACACCATATATTTT
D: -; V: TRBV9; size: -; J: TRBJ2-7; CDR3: CASSGLRGANEQYF; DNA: TGTGCCAGCAGCGGATTACGGGGGGCCAACGAGCAGTACTTC
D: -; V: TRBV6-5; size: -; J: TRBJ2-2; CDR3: CASSPFRADTGELFF; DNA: TGTGCCAGCAGCCCCTTCAGGGCAGACACCGGGGAGCTGTTTTTT
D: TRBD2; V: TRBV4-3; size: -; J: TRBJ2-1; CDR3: CASSHGPGGPSDNEQFF; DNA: TGCGCCAGCAGCCACGGGCCGGGAGGGCCCTCGGACAATGAGCAGTTCTTC
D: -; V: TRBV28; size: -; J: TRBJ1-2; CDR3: CASGGNYGYTF; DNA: TGTGCCAGCGGAGGAAACTATGGCTACACCTTC
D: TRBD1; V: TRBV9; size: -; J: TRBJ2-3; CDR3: CASSVEQGVADTQYF; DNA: TGTGCCAGCAGCGTCGAACAGGGGGTGGCAGATACGCAGTATTTT
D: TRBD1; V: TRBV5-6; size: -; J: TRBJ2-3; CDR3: CASSGTGGEDTQYF; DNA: TGTGCCAGCAGCGGAACAGGGGGCGAGGATACGCAGTATTTT
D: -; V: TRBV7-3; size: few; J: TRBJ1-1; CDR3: CASSLSGWGTEAFF; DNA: TGTGCCAGCAGCTTAAGCGGCTGGGGGACTGAAGCTTTCTTT
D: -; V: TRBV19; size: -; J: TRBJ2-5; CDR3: CASSSGGLLIETQYF; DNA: TGTGCCAGTAGTTCCGGAGGGTTGCTAATAGAGACCCAGTACTTC